A selection of T cell receptor beta chains follows, all from one sample in a study of CD8+ T cells in alopecia areata. TCRdb keeps only in-frame clones here, not all; method: immunoSEQ multiplex PCR. The sample has around 270,000 clones, roughly 60% seen once. The starting material was CD4+ T cells sorted from blood, obtained at week 24, from a patient treated with tofacitinib. These receptors were collected from a human donor with alopecia areata. Both conserved end residues are part of each CDR3. Fields, in order: V gene, clone size, J gene, CDR3 protein. Only some rows state a clone size, as once, few, many or a class for expanded clones.

>TRBV7-2|NA|TRBJ2-1
CASSVQQGPNEQFF
>TRBV18|NA|TRBJ2-1
CASGGDEQFF
>TRBV30|NA|TRBJ1-6
CAWRPLGSGSPLHF
>TRBV4-3|NA|TRBJ1-6
CASSHGTGGSPLHF
>TRBV30|NA|TRBJ2-6
CAWDLGGPGANVLTF
>TRBV28|NA|TRBJ2-3
CASRSPQGGGPDTQYF
>TRBV29-1|NA|TRBJ2-5
CSVQTGGGETQYF
>TRBV28|few|TRBJ1-2
CASSYGAANYGYTF
>TRBV20-1|NA|TRBJ1-1
CSADQIQAFF
>TRBV9|NA|TRBJ2-7
CASSVEGGAYEQYF
>TRBV6-1|NA|TRBJ1-6
CASSEVLTSPLHF
>TRBV7-2|NA|TRBJ2-7
CASSSGGTDVQYF
>TRBV6-1|NA|TRBJ2-5
CASSVPSGGAGQETQYF
>TRBV11-2|NA|TRBJ1-2
CASSIDSGDGYTF
>TRBV18|NA|TRBJ2-7
CASSLARDGYSYEQYF
>TRBV9|NA|TRBJ2-2
CASSVEGGALRTGELFF
>TRBV30|NA|TRBJ1-6
CAWRYLQGDNSPLHF
>TRBV28|NA|TRBJ2-1
CASRATGLGAYNEQFF
>TRBV19|few|TRBJ2-5
CASSSRALGAETQYF
>TRBV5-4|NA|TRBJ2-6
CASSLPTGGAGANVLTF
>TRBV30|few|TRBJ1-2
CASSATGWYGYTF
>TRBV5-1|NA|TRBJ1-1
CASSLDRSNTEAFF
>TRBV5-1|NA|TRBJ2-4
CASSSGTGGNIQYF
>TRBV4-2|NA|TRBJ2-3
CASSQASGGLTDTQYF
>TRBV29-1|NA|TRBJ1-6
CSVEEGVRGSPLHF
>TRBV6-5|once|TRBJ1-4
CASSPSWVNEKLFF
>TRBV10-3|NA|TRBJ1-1
CAISVSNRERGAFF
>TRBV7-7|NA|TRBJ2-5
CASSLGLAGSQETQYF
>TRBV2|NA|TRBJ2-6
CASSARVSGANVLTF
>TRBV13|NA|TRBJ1-2
CASSFAGGGYTF
>TRBV4-1|NA|TRBJ2-2
CASSQGGGRARTGELFF
>TRBV7-9|NA|TRBJ2-2
CASSRTGELFF
>TRBV4-1|NA|TRBJ2-1
CASSPVGGSYNEQFF
>TRBV29-1|once|TRBJ1-2
CSVGGGNGYTF